This T cell receptor (beta chain) comes out of a study of shared clonotypes between healthy human individuals. Across several immunoSEQ plates, the genomic DNA of each subset was split evenly. Source study methods: Filtering differed, since immunoSEQ gave only junction sequences and no quality scores. The method was immunoSEQ multiplex PCR; TCRdb's version includes in-frame clones alone and lacks a portion of them. V, J and clone size are those of that table, while D and trimming were read from the DNA. The profile shows roughly 2.5 million clones, approximately 92% of them singletons. About this clone: No antigen is known for it.

The CDR3 totals 13 residues. Trimming took off 2 bases at V and 11 bases at J, with 12 bases between the two ends. From germline, CDR1 is LNHDA and CDR2 SQIVND (reference sequence). The study's findings and limits: Across a handful of donors, naive CD4 shared approximately 4.5%, naive CD8 around 3.8%, memory CD4 roughly 2.4%, memory CD8 about 0.4%.

The J gene is TRBJ2-2, the V gene TRBV19; D gene uncertain. This clonotype was sampled from a man in his late teens or twenties in good health. The material sequenced was naive CD4+ T cells sorted from blood. Subset of the sample: CD45RA+ positively selected. CDR3 DNA: TGTGCCAGTAGTATACCACCTGGCTATGAGCTGTTTTTT. This sequence encodes CASSIPPGYELFF.